This TCR beta chain was identified during a study of cytotoxic CD8 clonotypes in ibrutinib-treated CLL. This clone was seen a single time. Its antigen remains unknown. The germline V gene encodes CDR1 MNHEY and CDR2 SVGAGI. Trimming took off 2 bases at V and 4 bases at J, with 8 bases between the two ends. The CDR3 consists of 13 residues. Method: immunoSEQ multiplex PCR; TCRdb's copy keeps in-frame clones and lacks some. The sample carries 110,000 or so clones, 58% recorded once. Study findings and constraints: There were few public clonotypes, and on treatment they contracted or stayed stable. Sustained-remission and progressing patients had unequal sampling times.

The sample consisted of PBMCs, taken after 24 months of ibrutinib treatment. This chain joins TRBV6-5 and TRBJ1-2; D is ambiguous. This TCR came from a human donor with chronic lymphocytic leukemia. The CDR3 here is CASSYVSRYGYTF. DNA for the CDR3: TGTGCCAGCAGTTACGTGTCTCGCTATGGCTACACCTTC.